What follows is one T cell receptor beta chain and its context. A clone one base away is much larger, so this may be a read error. This sample was taken from a study of T-cell reconstitution after alpha-beta-depleted transplantation in children. The germline gives CDR1 DFQATT, CDR2 SNEGSKA (reference sequence). The CDR3 is 14 amino acids. With 5 bases clipped from V and 1 base from J, the junction kept 7 bases outside the gene matches. The authors prepared the TCRbeta library with unique molecular identifiers. TCRdb analysed the PCR reads with MiXCR anew, one entry per CDR3 protein. The data hold around 600,000 distinct CDR3 sequences, with about 15% observed a single time.

The sequence derives from a human donor who donated a stem cell graft to a child with acute myeloid leukemia. The chain joins TRBV20-1 to TRBJ1-1, with 7 nucleotides matching TRBD1. Source: PBMCs from the stem cell graft donor, taken from the stem cell graft. CDR3 in amino acids: CSADRTGRNTEAFF. The CDR3 DNA is TGCAGTGCTGACAGGACAGGCAGGAACACTGAAGCTTTCTTT.